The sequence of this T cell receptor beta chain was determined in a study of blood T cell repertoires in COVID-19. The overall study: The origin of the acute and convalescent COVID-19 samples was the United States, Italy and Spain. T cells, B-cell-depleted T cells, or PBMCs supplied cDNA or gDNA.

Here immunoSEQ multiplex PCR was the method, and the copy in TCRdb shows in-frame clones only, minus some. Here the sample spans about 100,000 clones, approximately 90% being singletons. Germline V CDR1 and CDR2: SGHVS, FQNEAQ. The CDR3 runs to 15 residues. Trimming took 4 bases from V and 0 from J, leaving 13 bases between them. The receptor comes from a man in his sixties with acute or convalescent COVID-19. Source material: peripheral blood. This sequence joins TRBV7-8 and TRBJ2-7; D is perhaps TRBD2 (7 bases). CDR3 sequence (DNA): TGTGCCAGCAGCTCGGGGGGCCTAAGCTCCTACGAGCAGTACGTC. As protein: CASSSGGLSSYEQYV.